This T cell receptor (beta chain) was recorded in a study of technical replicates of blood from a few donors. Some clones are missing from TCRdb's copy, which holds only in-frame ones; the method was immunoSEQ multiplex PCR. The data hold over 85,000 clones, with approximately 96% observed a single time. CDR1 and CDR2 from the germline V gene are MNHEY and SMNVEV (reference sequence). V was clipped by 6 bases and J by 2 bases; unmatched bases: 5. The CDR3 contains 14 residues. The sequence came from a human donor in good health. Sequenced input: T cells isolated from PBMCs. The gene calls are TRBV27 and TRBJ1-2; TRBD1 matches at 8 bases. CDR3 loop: CASRTRTGNYGYTF. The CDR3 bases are TGTGCCAGCAGGACCCGGACAGGGAACTATGGCTACACCTTC.